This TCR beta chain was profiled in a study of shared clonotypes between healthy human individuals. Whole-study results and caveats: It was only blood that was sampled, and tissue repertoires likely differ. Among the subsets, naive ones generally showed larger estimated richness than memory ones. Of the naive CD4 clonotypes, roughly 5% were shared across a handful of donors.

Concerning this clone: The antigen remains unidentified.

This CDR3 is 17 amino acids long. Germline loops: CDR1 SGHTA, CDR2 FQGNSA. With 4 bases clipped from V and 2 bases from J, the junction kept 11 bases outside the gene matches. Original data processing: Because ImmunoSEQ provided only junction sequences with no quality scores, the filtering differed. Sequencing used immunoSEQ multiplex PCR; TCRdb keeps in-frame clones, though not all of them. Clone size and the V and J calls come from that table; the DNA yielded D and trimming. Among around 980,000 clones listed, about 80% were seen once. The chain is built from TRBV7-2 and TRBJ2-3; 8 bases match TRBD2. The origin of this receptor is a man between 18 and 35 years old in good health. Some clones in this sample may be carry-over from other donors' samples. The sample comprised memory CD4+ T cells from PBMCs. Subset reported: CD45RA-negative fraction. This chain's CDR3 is CASSYPKLAGITDTQYF. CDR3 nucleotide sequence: TGTGCCAGCAGCTACCCAAAGTTAGCGGGGATCACAGATACGCAGTATTTT.